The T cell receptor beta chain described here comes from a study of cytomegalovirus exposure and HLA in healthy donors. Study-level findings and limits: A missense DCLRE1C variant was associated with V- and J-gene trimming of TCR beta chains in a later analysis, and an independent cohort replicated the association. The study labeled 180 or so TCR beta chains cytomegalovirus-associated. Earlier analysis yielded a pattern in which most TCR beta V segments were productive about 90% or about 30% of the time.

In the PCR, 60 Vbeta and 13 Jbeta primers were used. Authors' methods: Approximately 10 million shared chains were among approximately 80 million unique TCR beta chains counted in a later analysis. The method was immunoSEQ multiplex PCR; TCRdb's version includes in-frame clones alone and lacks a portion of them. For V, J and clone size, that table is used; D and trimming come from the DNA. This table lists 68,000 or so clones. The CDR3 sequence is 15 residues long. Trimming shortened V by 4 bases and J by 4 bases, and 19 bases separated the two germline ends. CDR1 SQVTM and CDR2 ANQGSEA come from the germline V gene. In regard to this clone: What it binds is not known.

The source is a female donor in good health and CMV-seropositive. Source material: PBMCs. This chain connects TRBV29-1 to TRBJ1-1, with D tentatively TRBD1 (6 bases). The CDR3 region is CSVAQRGGRSTEAFF. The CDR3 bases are TGCAGCGTTGCCCAAAGGGGGGGGAGGAGCACTGAAGCTTTCTTT.